These 8 T cell receptor beta chains share one sample of origin, sequenced in a study of cytotoxic CD8 clonotypes in ibrutinib-treated CLL. Libraries were prepared by immunoSEQ multiplex PCR; TCRdb keeps only in-frame clonotypes and omits some of them. The sample includes about 130,000 clones, about 80% seen only once; the top ten take about 13%. The specimen comprised PBMCs, sampled after 12 months of ibrutinib treatment. Receptors originate from a human donor with chronic lymphocytic leukemia.

This sequence joins TRBV5-1 and TRBJ2-7; 7 nucleotides align to TRBD2. Trimming removed 3 bases from V and 2 bases from J; junction bases left unmatched: 11. CDR3 length: 16 amino acids. Per germline, CDR1 SGHRS and CDR2 YFSETQ. In nucleotides, the CDR3 is TGCGCCAGCAGCTCACGCCGGGACTACGCCCCCTACGAGCAGTACTTC. Protein: CASSSRRDYAPYEQYF.

The rearrangement links TRBV27 to TRBJ2-1; tentatively, D is TRBD1 or TRBD2 (5 bases each). Trimming stripped 5 bases from V and 14 bases from J, with 16 bases between. CDR3 length equals 12 residues. Germline CDR1 and CDR2: MNHEY and SMNVEV (reference sequence). This CDR3 is CASSPRRGYKFF. Written as DNA, the CDR3 is TGTGCCAGCAGTCCGAGACGGGGCTACAAGTTCTTC.

V is TRBV7-9 and J is TRBJ2-1; D is undetermined. The V gene's germline CDR1 is SEHNR and CDR2 FQNEAQ (reference sequence). Trimming took 5 bases from V and 0 from J, leaving 11 bases between them. This CDR3 comprises 15 residues. The CDR3 region has the DNA TGTGCCAGCAGCCCGAGCTACAGCTCCTACAATGAGCAGTTCTTC. Translated: CASSPSYSSYNEQFF.

The chain couples TRBV27 to TRBJ2-7; D unclear. The CDR3 has 15 amino acids. V was pared by 6 bases and J by 5 bases, with 20 bases between. CDR1 MNHEY and CDR2 SMNVEV come from the germline V gene (reference sequence). The CDR3, as DNA: TGTGCCAGCAGGTTGACCTCTTACAGATTCCACGAGCAGTACTTC. Its protein product is CASRLTSYRFHEQYF.

The chain uses TRBV7-2 and TRBJ2-2, with D perhaps being TRBD1 or TRBD2 (5 bases each). Trimming pared 3 bases from V and 0 bases from J, leaving 14 bases between. The CDR3 is 17 residues long. Germline lookup yields CDR1 SGHTA and CDR2 FQGNSA. The CDR3 reads CASSFSVGESNTGELFF. Written as DNA, the CDR3 is TGTGCCAGCAGCTTTAGTGTGGGGGAGTCGAACACCGGGGAGCTGTTTTTT.

This clone was observed a few times. This chain links TRBV2 with TRBJ1-5; unclear D gene. The V end was cut by 7 bases, the J end by 3 bases, with 10 bases between. The germline gives CDR1 SNHLY, CDR2 FYNNEI. This CDR3 is built from 13 residues. CDR3 nucleotides: TGTGCCAGCACGGCCCTTGTCAATCAGCCCCAGCATTTT. It translates to CASTALVNQPQHF.

J is TRBJ2-1 and V is TRBV5-1, with 9 bases fitting TRBD2. V was pared by 5 bases and J by 2 bases, with 5 bases of the junction left unmatched. This CDR3 comprises 15 residues. Germline CDR1 and CDR2: SGHRS and YFSETQ. In DNA form, the CDR3 reads TGCGCCAGCAGAGCAGCGGGAGGCCCCTACAATGAGCAGTTCTTC. Amino acids: CASRAAGGPYNEQFF.

The chain joins TRBV5-6 to TRBJ2-7; 8 positions match TRBD2. The V gene's germline CDR1 is SGHDT and CDR2 YYEEEE. V shed 4 bases, J shed 3 bases, and the junction held 9 bases outside the gene matches. The CDR3 is made up of 15 amino acids. CDR3 sequence: CASSPGLGLYYEQYF. CDR3 DNA sequence: TGTGCCAGCAGCCCGGGACTAGGCCTTTACTACGAGCAGTACTTC.